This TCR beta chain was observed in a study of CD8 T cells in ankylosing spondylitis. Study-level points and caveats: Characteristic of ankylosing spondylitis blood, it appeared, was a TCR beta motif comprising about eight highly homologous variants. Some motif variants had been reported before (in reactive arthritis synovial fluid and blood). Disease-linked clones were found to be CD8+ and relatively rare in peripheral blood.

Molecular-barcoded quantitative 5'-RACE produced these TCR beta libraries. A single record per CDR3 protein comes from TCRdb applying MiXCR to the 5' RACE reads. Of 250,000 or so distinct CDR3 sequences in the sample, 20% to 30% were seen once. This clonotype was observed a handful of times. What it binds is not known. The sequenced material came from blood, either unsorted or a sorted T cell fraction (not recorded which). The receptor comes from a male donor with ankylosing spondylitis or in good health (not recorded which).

DNA of the CDR3: TGCAGCGTTGAAGACAGGTATGGCAATGAGCAGTTCTTC. Encoded protein: CSVEDRYGNEQFF. The J gene is TRBJ2-1, the V gene TRBV29-1, with D hard to call. V shed 0 bases and J shed 6 bases, with 9 bases lying between them. Germline V gene lookup returns CDR1 SQVTM and CDR2 ANQGSEA. The CDR3 is 13 amino acids.